A single TCR beta chain is shown here with its context. This specimen belongs to a study of CD8 T cells in Susac syndrome. RNA was extracted with the RNeasy kit, and a quantity of roughly 0.5 to 1 ug was reverse transcribed using random hexamers. MiXCR was run by TCRdb on the immunoSEQ multiplex PCR reads, yielding one entry per CDR3 protein. The sample shows more than 100,000 distinct CDR3 sequences, just over 95% of them seen only once. Peripheral blood CD8+ and CD4+ T cells were profiled by TCR beta sequencing. The CDR3 extends over 15 amino acids. V was shortened by 6 bases and J by 4 bases, with 18 bases between the two germline ends. Germline V gene lookup returns CDR1 MNHEY and CDR2 SVGAGI.

The chain employs TRBV6-5 and TRBJ1-1, with a possible D match to TRBD1 (6 bases). The sequence was obtained from a human donor with Susac syndrome. The source material was CD4+ T cells from PBMCs. The CDR3 loop is CASRPRNRVGTEAFF. As DNA, the CDR3 is TGTGCCAGCAGACCAAGGAACAGGGTTGGCACTGAAGCTTTCTTT.